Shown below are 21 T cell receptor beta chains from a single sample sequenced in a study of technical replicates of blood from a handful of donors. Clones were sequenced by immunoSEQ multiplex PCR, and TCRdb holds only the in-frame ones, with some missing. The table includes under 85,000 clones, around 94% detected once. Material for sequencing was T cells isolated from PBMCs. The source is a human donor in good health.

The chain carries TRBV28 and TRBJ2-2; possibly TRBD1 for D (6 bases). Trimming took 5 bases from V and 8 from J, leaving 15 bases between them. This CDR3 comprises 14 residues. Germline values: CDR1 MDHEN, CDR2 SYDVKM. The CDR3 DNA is TGTGCCAGCAGTCCGGGACACGGAACAGGGGAGCTGTTTTTT. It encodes CASSPGHGTGELFF.

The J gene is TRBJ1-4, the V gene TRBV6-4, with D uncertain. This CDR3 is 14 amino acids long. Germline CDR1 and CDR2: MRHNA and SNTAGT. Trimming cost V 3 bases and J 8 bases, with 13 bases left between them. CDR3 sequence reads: CASSETESSEKLFF. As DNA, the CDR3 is TGTGCCAGCAGTGAAACAGAGAGCTCCGAAAAACTGTTTTTT.

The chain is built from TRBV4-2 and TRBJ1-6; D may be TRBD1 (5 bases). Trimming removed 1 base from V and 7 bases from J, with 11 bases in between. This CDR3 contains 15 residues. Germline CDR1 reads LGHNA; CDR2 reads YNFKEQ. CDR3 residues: CASSQGQGYNSPLHF. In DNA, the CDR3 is TGTGCCAGCAGCCAAGGGCAGGGTTACAATTCACCCCTCCACTTT.

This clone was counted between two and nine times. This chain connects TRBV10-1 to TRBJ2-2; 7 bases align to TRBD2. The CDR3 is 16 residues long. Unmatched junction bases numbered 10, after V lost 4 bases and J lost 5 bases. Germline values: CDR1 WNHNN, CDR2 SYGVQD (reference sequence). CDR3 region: CASSGWSGIRTGELFF. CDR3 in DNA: TGCGCCAGCAGTGGGTGGAGCGGGATTCGGACCGGGGAGCTGTTTTTT.

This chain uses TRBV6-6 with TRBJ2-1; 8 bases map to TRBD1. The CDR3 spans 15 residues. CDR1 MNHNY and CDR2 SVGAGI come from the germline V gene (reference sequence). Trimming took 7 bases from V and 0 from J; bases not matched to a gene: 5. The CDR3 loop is CASILQGGSYNEQFF. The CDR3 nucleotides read TGTGCCAGCATTCTACAGGGGGGCTCCTACAATGAGCAGTTCTTC.

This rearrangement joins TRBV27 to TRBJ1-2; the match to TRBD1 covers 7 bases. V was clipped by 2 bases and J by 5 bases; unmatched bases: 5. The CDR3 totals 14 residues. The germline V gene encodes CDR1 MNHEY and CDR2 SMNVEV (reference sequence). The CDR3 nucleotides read TGTGCCAGCAGTTTACAGGGGGAAAGTTATGGCTACACCTTC. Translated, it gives CASSLQGESYGYTF.

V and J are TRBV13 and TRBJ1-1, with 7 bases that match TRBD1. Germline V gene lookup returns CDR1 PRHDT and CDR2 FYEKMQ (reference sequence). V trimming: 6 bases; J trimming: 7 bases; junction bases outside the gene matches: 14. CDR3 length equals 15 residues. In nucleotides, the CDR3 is TGTGCCAGCAGAGCGGGAGGGGGCCGTAGGATTGAAGCTTTCTTT. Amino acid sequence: CASRAGGGRRIEAFF.

In nucleotides, the CDR3 is TGTGCCAGCAGCTTGCCGTGGGCCGCCTACGAGCAGTACTTC. Its protein is CASSLPWAAYEQYF. The J gene is TRBJ2-7, the V gene TRBV11-2; D unresolved. CDR3 length: 14 residues. Germline loops: CDR1 SGHAT, CDR2 FQNNGV. The germline V and J ends were trimmed by 3 bases and 2 bases, with 11 bases remaining between them.

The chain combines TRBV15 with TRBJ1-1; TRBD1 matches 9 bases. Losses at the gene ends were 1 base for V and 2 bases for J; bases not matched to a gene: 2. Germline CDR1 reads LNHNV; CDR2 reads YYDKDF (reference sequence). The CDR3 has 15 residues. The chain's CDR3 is CATSRGGQGNTEAFF. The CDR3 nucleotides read TGTGCCACCAGCAGAGGGGGACAGGGCAACACTGAAGCTTTCTTT.

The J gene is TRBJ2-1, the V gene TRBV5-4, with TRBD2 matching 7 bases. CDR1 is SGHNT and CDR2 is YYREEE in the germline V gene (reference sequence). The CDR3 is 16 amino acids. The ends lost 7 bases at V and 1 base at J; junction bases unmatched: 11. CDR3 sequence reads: CASSREAGVSYNEQFF. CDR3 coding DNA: TGTGCCAGCTCACGGGAGGCGGGAGTTTCCTACAATGAGCAGTTCTTC.

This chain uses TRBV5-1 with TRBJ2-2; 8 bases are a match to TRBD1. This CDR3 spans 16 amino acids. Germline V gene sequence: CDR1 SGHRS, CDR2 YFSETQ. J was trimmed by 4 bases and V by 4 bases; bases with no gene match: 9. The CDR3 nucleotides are TGCGCCAGCAGCCTAGGGACAGGAGGATCCACCGGGGAGCTGTTTTTT. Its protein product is CASSLGTGGSTGELFF. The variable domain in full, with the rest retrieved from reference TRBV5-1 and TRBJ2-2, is KAGVTQTPRYLIKTRGQQVTLSCSPISGHRSVSWYQQTPGQGLQFLFEYFSETQRNKGNFPGRFSGRQFSNSRSEMNVSTLELGDSALYLCASSLGTGGSTGELFFGEGSRLTVL.

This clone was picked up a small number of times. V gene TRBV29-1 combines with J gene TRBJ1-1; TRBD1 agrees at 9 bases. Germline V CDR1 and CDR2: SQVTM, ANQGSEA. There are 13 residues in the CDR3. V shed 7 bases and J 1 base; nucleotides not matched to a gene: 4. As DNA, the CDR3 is TGCAGCGGAAGGACAGGGGAGAACACTGAAGCTTTCTTT. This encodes CSGRTGENTEAFF.

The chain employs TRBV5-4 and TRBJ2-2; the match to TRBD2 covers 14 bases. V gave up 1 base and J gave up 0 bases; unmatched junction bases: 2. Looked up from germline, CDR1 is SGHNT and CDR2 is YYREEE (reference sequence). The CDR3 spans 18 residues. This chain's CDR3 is CASSLQGLAGANTGELFF. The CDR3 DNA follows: TGTGCCAGCAGCTTGCAGGGACTAGCGGGGGCGAACACCGGGGAGCTGTTTTTT.

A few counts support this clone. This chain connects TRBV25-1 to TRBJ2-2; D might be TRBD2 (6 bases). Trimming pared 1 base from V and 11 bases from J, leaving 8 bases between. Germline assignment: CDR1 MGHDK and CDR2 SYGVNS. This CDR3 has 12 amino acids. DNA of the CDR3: TGTGCCAGCAGTGAATCCGGACTAGAGCTGTTTTTT. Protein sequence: CASSESGLELFF.

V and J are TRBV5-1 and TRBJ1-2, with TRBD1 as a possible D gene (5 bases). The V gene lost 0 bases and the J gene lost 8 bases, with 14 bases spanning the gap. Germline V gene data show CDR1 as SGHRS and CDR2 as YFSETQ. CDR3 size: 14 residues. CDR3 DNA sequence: TGCGCCAGCAGCTTGGCCCGGCAGACAGAAGGCTACACCTTC. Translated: CASSLARQTEGYTF.

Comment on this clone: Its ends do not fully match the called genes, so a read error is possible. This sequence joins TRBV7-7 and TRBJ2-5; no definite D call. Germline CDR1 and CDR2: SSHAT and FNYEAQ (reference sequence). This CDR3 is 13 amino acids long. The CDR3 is CASSLTAQETQYF. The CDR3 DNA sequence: TGTGCTAGCAGCTTAACAGCACAAGAGACCCAGTACTTC.

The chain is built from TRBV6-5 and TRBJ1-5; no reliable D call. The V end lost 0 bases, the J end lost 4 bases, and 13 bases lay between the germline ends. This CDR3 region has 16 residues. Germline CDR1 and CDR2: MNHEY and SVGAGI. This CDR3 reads CASSYSARLGNQPQHF. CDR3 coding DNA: TGTGCCAGCAGTTACTCAGCGCGGCTAGGAAATCAGCCCCAGCATTTT.

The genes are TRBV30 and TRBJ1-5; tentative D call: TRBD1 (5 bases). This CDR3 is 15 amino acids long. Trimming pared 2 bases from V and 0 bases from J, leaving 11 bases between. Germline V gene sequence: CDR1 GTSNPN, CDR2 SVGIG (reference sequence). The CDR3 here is CAWSLGDYSNQPQHF. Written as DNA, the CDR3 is TGTGCCTGGAGTTTAGGGGACTATAGCAATCAGCCCCAGCATTTT. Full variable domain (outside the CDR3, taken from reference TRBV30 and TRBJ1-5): SQTIHQWPATLVQPVGSPLSLECTVEGTSNPNLYWYRQAAGRGLQLLFYSVGIGQISSEVPQNLSASRPQDRQFILSSKKLLLSDSGFYLCAWSLGDYSNQPQHFGDGTRLSIL.

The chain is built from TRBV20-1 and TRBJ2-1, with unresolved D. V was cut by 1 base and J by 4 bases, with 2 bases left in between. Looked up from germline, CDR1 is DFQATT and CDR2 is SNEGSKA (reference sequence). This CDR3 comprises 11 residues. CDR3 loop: CSARAYNEQFF. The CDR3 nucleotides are TGCAGTGCTAGAGCTTACAATGAGCAGTTCTTC.

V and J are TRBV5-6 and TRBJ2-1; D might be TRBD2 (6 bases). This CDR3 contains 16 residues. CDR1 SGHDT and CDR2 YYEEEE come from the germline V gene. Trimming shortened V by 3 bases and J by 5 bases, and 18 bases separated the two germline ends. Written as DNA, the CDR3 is TGTGCCAGCAGCTCGACCGGGGGAAACCCTAACAATGAGCAGTTCTTC. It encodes CASSSTGGNPNNEQFF.

As DNA, the CDR3 is TGCGCCAGCAGCCCCCACTTCCCCGGGACTTCCTACGAGCAGTACTTC. This gives the protein CASSPHFPGTSYEQYF. The chain links TRBV4-1 to TRBJ2-7, with a possible D match to TRBD2 (6 bases). Trimming cost V 4 bases and J 1 base, with 17 bases left between them. Germline V gene sequence: CDR1 MGHRA, CDR2 YSYEKL. CDR3 length: 16 amino acids.